The clone carrying this T cell receptor (beta chain) was counted many times. TCRdb redid the calling of the RT-PCR reads with MiXCR, one entry per CDR3 protein. The sample yields about 680,000 distinct CDR3 sequences, approximately 14% seen once. V gave up 6 bases and J gave up 4 bases, with 16 bases separating them. The CDR3 has 14 residues. Per germline, CDR1 DFQATT and CDR2 SNEGSKA (reference sequence). The source of this sequence is a female donor in good health, serving as a healthy control. The sequencing input was memory CD4+ T cells from blood. The chain employs TRBV20-1 and TRBJ2-1, with D hard to call. As DNA, the CDR3 is TGCAGTGCCCCTCCCGTTACCCCATACAATGAGCAGTTCTTC. It is translated as CSAPPVTPYNEQFF.